These 20 T cell receptor beta chains were sequenced from one sample in a study of T cell responses to AZD1222 COVID-19 vaccine. Here immunoSEQ multiplex PCR was the method, and the copy in TCRdb shows in-frame clones only, minus some. In the table there are 140,000 or so clones, around 90% of which are singletons. Material: peripheral blood, obtained 28 days after the second dose of the MenACWY control vaccine. The receptor source for this set is an adult who received the MenACWY meningococcal vaccine as a control.

This chain links TRBV5-1 with TRBJ1-2; 11 nucleotides agree with TRBD1. Germline CDR1 and CDR2: SGHRS and YFSETQ. Trimming removed 4 bases from V and 1 base from J; junction bases left unmatched: 3. The CDR3 is made up of 15 amino acids. The CDR3 nucleotides are TGCGCCAGCAGCCAGGGGACAGGGGGTAACTATGGCTACACCTTC. This encodes CASSQGTGGNYGYTF.

This CDR3 reads CASSLRLAQGRDTQYF. Here the CDR3 DNA reads TGTGCCAGCAGTTTAAGGCTTGCACAGGGAAGAGATACGCAGTATTTT. J is TRBJ2-3 and V is TRBV28; perhaps TRBD1 as D (6 bases). Germline assignment: CDR1 MDHEN and CDR2 SYDVKM. The V end was cut by 2 bases, the J end by 5 bases, with 17 bases between. This CDR3 region has 16 residues.

The chain is built from TRBV7-9 and TRBJ1-2; 8 nucleotides agree with TRBD1. In germline, CDR1 is SEHNR, CDR2 FQNEAQ (reference sequence). The CDR3 is 15 residues long. Unmatched junction bases numbered 4, after V lost 0 bases and J lost 4 bases. CDR3 region: CASSLAGQEIYGYTF. CDR3 coding DNA: TGTGCCAGCAGCTTAGCGGGACAGGAGATCTATGGCTACACCTTC. The whole variable domain, remainder taken from reference TRBV7-9 and TRBJ1-2, is DTGVSQNPRHKITKRGQNVTFRCDPISEHNRLYWYRQTLGQGPEFLTYFQNEAQLEKSRLLSDRFSAERPKGSFSTLEIQRTEQGDSAMYLCASSLAGQEIYGYTFGSGTRLTVV.

The CDR3 DNA follows: TGTGCCACCAGTTTCGGACACAATGAGCAGTTCTTC. Amino acid sequence: CATSFGHNEQFF. This rearrangement joins TRBV24-1 to TRBJ2-1; D gene unclear. Trimming removed 6 bases from V and 5 bases from J, with 7 bases in between. Per germline, CDR1 KGHDR and CDR2 SFDVKD. This CDR3 is 12 amino acids long.

The chain has TRBV9 and TRBJ1-5; D call uncertain. The CDR3 covers 14 residues. V dropped 4 bases and J dropped 2 bases, with 10 bases sitting between them. Germline V CDR1 and CDR2: SGDLS, YYNGEE. CDR3 region: CASSSNHGNQPQHF. CDR3 DNA: TGTGCCAGCAGCTCAAACCACGGCAATCAGCCCCAGCATTTT.

The genes are TRBV18 and TRBJ1-2; 7 bases are shared with TRBD1. Germline CDR1 is KGHSH and CDR2 is LQKENI. The CDR3 spans 15 residues. Trimming took 1 base from V and 6 from J; bases not matched to a gene: 8. The CDR3 nucleotides are TGTGCCAGCTCACCACAGACAGGGAACGTCCATGGCTACACCTTC. Amino acid sequence: CASSPQTGNVHGYTF.

This clone was observed once. V is TRBV29-1 and J is TRBJ2-1, with 8 bases identical to TRBD2. This CDR3 has 14 residues. J lost 8 bases, V lost 6 bases, and 12 bases had no gene match. Germline CDR1 is SQVTM and CDR2 is ANQGSEA. This CDR3 reads CSVTPGLGSHEQFF. CDR3 nucleotides: TGCAGCGTAACCCCGGGACTAGGGTCCCATGAGCAGTTCTTC.

The genes are TRBV11-2 and TRBJ2-5; D gene unclear. CDR3 length equals 15 residues. Germline lookup yields CDR1 SGHAT and CDR2 FQNNGV. Trimming took 0 bases from V and 5 from J, leaving 13 bases between them. The CDR3 coding sequence is TGTGCCAGCAGCTTAGAAAAGCTCCGAGAGGAGACCCAGTACTTC. Its translation is CASSLEKLREETQYF.

The rearrangement uses TRBV20-1 and TRBJ2-3, with D possibly being TRBD1 (6 bases). V lost 3 bases and J 6 bases, leaving 13 bases between the germline ends. Germline lookup yields CDR1 DFQATT and CDR2 SNEGSKA (reference sequence). The CDR3 totals 13 residues. CDR3 sequence (DNA): TGCAGTGCTAGTGGACCTACAGGGGATACGCAGTATTTT. Translated: CSASGPTGDTQYF.

The chain carries TRBV6-2 or TRBV6-3 and TRBJ2-7; 9 bases fit TRBD2. The CDR3 sequence is 16 residues long. Germline lookup yields CDR1 MNHEY and CDR2 SVGEGT. V lost 5 bases, J lost 2 bases, and 10 bases stayed unmatched. This CDR3 reads CASSPGFSGRAYEQYF. The CDR3, as DNA: TGTGCCAGCAGTCCGGGCTTTAGCGGGAGAGCCTACGAGCAGTACTTC.

The chain is built from TRBV5-1 and TRBJ1-1; a possible D gene is TRBD1 (5 bases). Deletions cut 0 bases from V and 4 bases from J, with 10 bases between. The length of the CDR3 is 14 residues. In germline, CDR1 is SGHRS, CDR2 YFSETQ. The chain's CDR3 is CASSLVRGTTEAFF. The CDR3 DNA sequence: TGCGCCAGCAGCTTGGTACGGGGGACCACTGAAGCTTTCTTT.

V usage is TRBV25-1 and J usage is TRBJ2-3; D is unresolved. The CDR3 loop spans 14 amino acids. The germline V gene has CDR1 MGHDK and CDR2 SYGVNS. Trimming stripped 6 bases from V and 6 bases from J, with 16 bases between. The CDR3 region has the DNA TGTGCCAGCAGCAAGAGCGCCACCTTGGATACGCAGTATTTT. As protein: CASSKSATLDTQYF.

The chain combines TRBV6-5 with TRBJ2-1; D unclear. CDR3 length equals 12 residues. Trimming cost V 6 bases and J 10 bases, with 13 bases left between them. Germline V gene data show CDR1 as MNHEY and CDR2 as SVGAGI. The CDR3: CASRGPRSEQFF. For the CDR3, the DNA is TGTGCCAGCAGGGGTCCGCGAAGCGAGCAGTTCTTC.

This chain uses TRBV28 with TRBJ1-1; D gene unclear. Trimming pared 3 bases from V and 1 base from J, leaving 9 bases between. The CDR3 sequence is 14 residues long. Germline assignment: CDR1 MDHEN and CDR2 SYDVKM. CDR3 sequence reads: CASSLLQTNTEAFF. For the CDR3, the DNA is TGTGCCAGCAGTTTGTTACAGACGAACACTGAAGCTTTCTTT.

The chain employs TRBV24-1 and TRBJ2-3; 7 positions match TRBD1. Germline lookup yields CDR1 KGHDR and CDR2 SFDVKD. The J segment lost 4 bases and the V segment lost 0 bases, leaving 6 bases of the junction unmatched. This CDR3 is 16 amino acids long. DNA of the CDR3: TGTGCCACCAGTGATTTGCAAGCAGGGGGTTCAGATACGCAGTATTTT. It yields the protein CATSDLQAGGSDTQYF.

The V call is TRBV5-1, the J call TRBJ1-2; 8 bases line up with TRBD1. Germline trimming cut 0 bases from V and 8 bases from J; bases unmatched to any gene: 3. CDR3 size: 13 residues. Germline loops: CDR1 SGHRS, CDR2 YFSETQ. The CDR3 coding sequence is TGCGCCAGCAGCTTGGAACAGGGGGGAGGCTACACCTTC. Amino acids: CASSLEQGGGYTF.

The gene calls are TRBV7-6 and TRBJ1-5; D gene ambiguous. V was clipped by 5 bases and J by 3 bases, with 17 bases between them. Germline-derived CDR1 and CDR2 are SGHVS and FNYEAQ. The CDR3 consists of 16 residues. The CDR3 loop is CASSPTTGIPNQPQHF. The CDR3 coding sequence is TGTGCCAGCAGCCCAACGACGGGCATCCCCAATCAGCCCCAGCATTTT.

The genes are TRBV28 and TRBJ1-2; D is perhaps TRBD1 (5 bases). The CDR3 is made up of 13 amino acids. Looked up from germline, CDR1 is MDHEN and CDR2 is SYDVKM. V was shortened by 1 base and J by 8 bases, with 11 bases between the two germline ends. CDR3 residues: CASSLSAGPGYTF. The CDR3 DNA follows: TGTGCCAGCAGTTTATCGGCGGGGCCGGGCTACACCTTC.

The chain links TRBV10-1 to TRBJ2-7; D might be TRBD2 (5 bases). Per the germline V gene, CDR1 is WNHNN and CDR2 is SYGVQD (reference sequence). The ends were cut back, 6 bases at V and 3 bases at J, with 9 bases in the middle. CDR3 length: 12 amino acids. Here the CDR3 reads CASSLTSYEQYF. CDR3 sequence (DNA): TGCGCCAGCAGCCTAACTAGCTACGAGCAGTACTTC.

The V and J genes are TRBV12-3 or TRBV12-4 and TRBJ2-1; TRBD2 matches at 8 bases. The CDR3 loop spans 12 amino acids. V lost 7 bases, J lost 10 bases, and 6 bases stayed unmatched. The CDR3 nucleotides are TGTGCCAGCACTCGAGCGGGAGAAGAGCAGTTCTTC. Translated, it gives CASTRAGEEQFF.